This is a list of T cell receptor beta chains from one sample in a study of Tregs in tolerant kidney transplant recipients. The protocol was immunoSEQ multiplex PCR, while the TCRdb copy is restricted to in-frame clones and leaves out a portion. The sample lists roughly 120,000 clones, around 94% occurring once. The specimen sequenced was CD4+ T cells from blood. All receptors come from a human donor in good health. CDR3s include the opening cysteine and the closing phenylalanine or tryptophan. Each record gives: CDR3 length, J gene, clone size, V gene, D gene, CDR3 DNA, CDR3 protein. D genes are given only for firm matches. Clone size is stated in some rows and not others, as once, few, many or a class when expanded.

length: 14
J: TRBJ2-3
size: .
V: TRBV5-1
D: .
DNA: TGCGCCAGCAGCTTGGTCAGCGACACAGATACGCAGTATTTT
CDR3: CASSLVSDTDTQYF

length: 14
J: TRBJ2-5
size: .
V: TRBV15
D: TRBD2
DNA: TGTGCCACCAGCAGAGATAGCGGGTTGCAGCCCCAGTACTTC
CDR3: CATSRDSGLQPQYF

length: 15
J: TRBJ2-1
size: .
V: TRBV6-5
D: .
DNA: TGTGCCAGCAGTTACCACCTGACTAGAGGCAATGAGCAGTTCTTC
CDR3: CASSYHLTRGNEQFF

length: 14
J: TRBJ1-1
size: .
V: TRBV11-2
D: .
DNA: TGTGCCAGCAGCTTAGTGGGGGGCGGCACTGAAGCTTTCTTT
CDR3: CASSLVGGGTEAFF

length: 13
J: TRBJ2-1
size: .
V: TRBV9
D: .
DNA: TGTGCCAGCAGCGTCTGGGGTGGGAATGAGCAGTTCTTC
CDR3: CASSVWGGNEQFF

length: 12
J: TRBJ1-2
size: .
V: TRBV7-2
D: TRBD1
DNA: TGTGCCAGCAGCCCTTGGACAGGCGGCTACACCTTC
CDR3: CASSPWTGGYTF

length: 12
J: TRBJ1-5
size: .
V: TRBV15
D: .
DNA: TGTGCCACCAGCATCGGGAATCAGCCCCAGCATTTT
CDR3: CATSIGNQPQHF

length: 17
J: TRBJ2-2
size: .
V: TRBV9
D: .
DNA: TGTGCCAGCAGCGTAGAGTTGGCAGGACCATACACCGGGGAGCTGTTTTTT
CDR3: CASSVELAGPYTGELFF

length: 13
J: TRBJ1-1
size: .
V: TRBV7-6
D: .
DNA: TGTGCCAGCAGCCCTAGACATGAGACTGAAGCTTTCTTT
CDR3: CASSPRHETEAFF

length: 14
J: TRBJ2-7
size: .
V: TRBV15
D: .
DNA: TGTGCCACCAGCATCGTAAGGGGGGGCTACGAGCAGTACTTC
CDR3: CATSIVRGGYEQYF

length: 17
J: TRBJ2-1
size: .
V: TRBV5-4
D: .
DNA: TGTGCCAGCAGCCCGAACTGGCTGGGGACCGGGGACAATGAGCAGTTCTTC
CDR3: CASSPNWLGTGDNEQFF

length: 16
J: TRBJ1-5
size: .
V: TRBV28
D: .
DNA: TGTGCCAGCAGTTTAAGGGCAGGTTTTAGCAATCAGCCCCAGCATTTT
CDR3: CASSLRAGFSNQPQHF

length: 15
J: TRBJ2-3
size: .
V: TRBV2
D: .
DNA: TGTGCCACCACCTCACAGGGAATTGGCACAGATACGCAGTATTTT
CDR3: CATTSQGIGTDTQYF

length: 17
J: TRBJ2-1
size: .
V: TRBV10-1
D: TRBD2
DNA: TGCGCCAGCAGCCGTGGGACTAGCGGGGGGGCTGACAATGAGCAGTTCTTC
CDR3: CASSRGTSGGADNEQFF

length: 14
J: TRBJ2-7
size: .
V: TRBV5-4
D: TRBD2
DNA: TGTGCCAGCAGAATAGCGGGGGGGTCCGACGAGCAGTACTTC
CDR3: CASRIAGGSDEQYF

length: 13
J: TRBJ1-4
size: once
V: TRBV6-6
D: .
DNA: TGTGCCAGCAGTTTGGACCGGGGGGAAAAACTGTTTTTT
CDR3: CASSLDRGEKLFF

length: 15
J: TRBJ2-7
size: once
V: TRBV6-1
D: .
DNA: TGTGCCAGCAGTGAGAGACAGGGACTTTCCTACGAGCAGTACTTC
CDR3: CASSERQGLSYEQYF

length: 14
J: TRBJ2-3
size: .
V: TRBV5-1
D: .
DNA: TGCGCCAGCAGCTTGAGGGACAGCACAGATACGCAGTATTTT
CDR3: CASSLRDSTDTQYF

length: 16
J: TRBJ2-7
size: once
V: TRBV18
D: .
DNA: TGTGCCAGCTCAGCCTCCCCCGGCCGGGTATCCTACGAGCAGTACTTC
CDR3: CASSASPGRVSYEQYF

length: 17
J: TRBJ2-3
size: .
V: TRBV18
D: TRBD2
DNA: TGTGCCAGCTCACAAATTATAGCGGGGGGACGCACAGATACGCAGTATTTT
CDR3: CASSQIIAGGRTDTQYF

length: 13
J: TRBJ1-5
size: .
V: TRBV10-3
D: .
DNA: TGTGCCATCAGTGAGACCGGCAATCAGCCCCAGCATTTT
CDR3: CAISETGNQPQHF

length: 15
J: TRBJ2-1
size: .
V: TRBV5-5
D: TRBD1
DNA: TGTGCCAGCAGCTTCCGGGACAGGGTCTACAATGAGCAGTTCTTC
CDR3: CASSFRDRVYNEQFF

length: 13
J: TRBJ1-1
size: .
V: TRBV6-6
D: .
DNA: TGTGCCAGCACGTCCTCCGGGGGGGCTGAAGCTTTCTTT
CDR3: CASTSSGGAEAFF

length: 15
J: TRBJ2-7
size: .
V: TRBV5-6
D: TRBD1
DNA: TGTGCCAGCAGCACACTCAACAGGGGCGCGACCGAGCAGTACTTC
CDR3: CASSTLNRGATEQYF

length: 12
J: TRBJ1-2
size: .
V: TRBV2
D: .
DNA: TGTGCCAGCAAGTGGTCAGACTATGGCTACACCTTC
CDR3: CASKWSDYGYTF

length: 15
J: TRBJ2-7
size: .
V: TRBV7-8
D: .
DNA: TGTGCCAGCAGCCCTATGGGAGCTTCAACCTACGAGCAGTACTTC
CDR3: CASSPMGASTYEQYF

length: 13
J: TRBJ2-1
size: .
V: TRBV30
D: TRBD2
DNA: TGTGCCCAAACTAGCGGGAGCTACAATGAGCAGTTCTTC
CDR3: CAQTSGSYNEQFF

length: 16
J: TRBJ2-2
size: .
V: TRBV11-2
D: TRBD1
DNA: TGTGCCAGCAGGCTGGGCGGGACAGGAACTACCGGGGAGCTGTTTTTT
CDR3: CASRLGGTGTTGELFF

length: 17
J: TRBJ1-2
size: .
V: TRBV19
D: .
DNA: TGTGCCAGTAGTATCATTCAGCTGCTCACAGGGACCTATGGCTACACCTTC
CDR3: CASSIIQLLTGTYGYTF

length: 17
J: TRBJ2-3
size: .
V: TRBV5-1
D: TRBD2
DNA: TGCGCCAGCAGCTTGGGTAATAGCGGGAGATTGGCAGATACGCAGTATTTT
CDR3: CASSLGNSGRLADTQYF

length: 15
J: TRBJ1-6
size: .
V: TRBV2
D: .
DNA: TGTGCCAGCAGTGAAAATCAGGTTCGAAACGGGGCCCTCCACTTT
CDR3: CASSENQVRNGALHF

length: 16
J: TRBJ2-3
size: .
V: TRBV18
D: .
DNA: TGTGCCAGCTCACCGGACTCGACCTCTAGCACAGATACGCAGTATTTT
CDR3: CASSPDSTSSTDTQYF

length: 13
J: TRBJ2-5
size: few
V: TRBV6-4
D: TRBD1
DNA: TGTGCCAGCAGTGACTCGGACAGGGAGACCCAGTACTTC
CDR3: CASSDSDRETQYF

length: 15
J: TRBJ2-2
size: .
V: TRBV6-5
D: .
DNA: TGTGCCAGCAGTTACCAGAGGCTAGCCACCGGGGAGCTGTTTTTT
CDR3: CASSYQRLATGELFF

length: 15
J: TRBJ2-2
size: .
V: TRBV13
D: TRBD2
DNA: TGTGCCAGCAGCCTTACTAGCGGGGGCCCCCGGGAGCTGTTTTTT
CDR3: CASSLTSGGPRELFF

length: 16
J: TRBJ1-5
size: .
V: TRBV7-8
D: .
DNA: TGTGCCAGCAGCCCCCGGACGGGGAATAGCAATCAGCCCCAGCATTTT
CDR3: CASSPRTGNSNQPQHF

length: 14
J: TRBJ2-4
size: .
V: TRBV5-1
D: TRBD1
DNA: TGCGCCAGCAGCCCCGGGACAGCAAAAAACATTCAGTACTTC
CDR3: CASSPGTAKNIQYF

length: 15
J: TRBJ2-3
size: .
V: TRBV2
D: .
DNA: TGTGCCAGCAGTTATCGTCGGGACGCCACAGATACGCAGTATTTT
CDR3: CASSYRRDATDTQYF

length: 15
J: TRBJ2-2
size: .
V: TRBV21-1
D: .
DNA: TGTGCCAGCAGCAAAGGGGGGCAGGACACCGGGGAGCTGTTTTTT
CDR3: CASSKGGQDTGELFF

length: 14
J: TRBJ2-5
size: .
V: TRBV18
D: .
DNA: TGTGCCAGCTCACCAGCGAGGACAGAAGAGACCCAGTACTTC
CDR3: CASSPARTEETQYF

length: 14
J: TRBJ1-1
size: .
V: TRBV5-1
D: .
DNA: TGCGCCAGCAGCCTGGGGGACACGAACACTGAAGCTTTCTTT
CDR3: CASSLGDTNTEAFF

length: 14
J: TRBJ2-5
size: .
V: TRBV2
D: .
DNA: TGTGCCAGCAGTGAGAACATGAACCAAGAGACCCAGTACTTC
CDR3: CASSENMNQETQYF

length: 16
J: TRBJ2-3
size: .
V: TRBV5-8
D: TRBD1
DNA: TGTGCCAGCAGCAACTGGACAGGGCCGAGCACAGATACGCAGTATTTT
CDR3: CASSNWTGPSTDTQYF

length: 17
J: TRBJ2-1
size: .
V: TRBV19
D: TRBD2
DNA: TGTGCCAGTAGTTCCGCTCCTAGCGGGAGGGCCGGAAATGAGCAGTTCTTC
CDR3: CASSSAPSGRAGNEQFF

length: 15
J: TRBJ2-5
size: .
V: TRBV7-8
D: .
DNA: TGTGCCAGCAGCTTAGCATGGGCAGGGGATGAGACCCAGTACTTC
CDR3: CASSLAWAGDETQYF

length: 13
J: TRBJ1-5
size: .
V: TRBV11-2
D: .
DNA: TGTGCCAGCAGCCTACAGGGAAATCAGCCCCAGCATTTT
CDR3: CASSLQGNQPQHF

length: 15
J: TRBJ2-7
size: .
V: TRBV7-2
D: TRBD2
DNA: TGTGCCAGCAGCCGCCCGGGACTAGACCCCTACGAGCAGTACTTC
CDR3: CASSRPGLDPYEQYF

length: 13
J: TRBJ1-2
size: .
V: TRBV27
D: .
DNA: TGTGCCAGCAGTCCCGCGGGAGGGGGTGGCTACACCTTC
CDR3: CASSPAGGGGYTF

length: 17
J: TRBJ2-3
size: .
V: TRBV14
D: TRBD2
DNA: TGTGCCAGCAGCCAAAAACGCCGACTAGCGGGAAGGCATACGCAGTATTTT
CDR3: CASSQKRRLAGRHTQYF

length: 16
J: TRBJ1-1
size: .
V: TRBV25-1
D: .
DNA: TGTGCCAGCAGTGAAGGGGGGGGCCCAGCGAACACTGAAGCTTTCTTT
CDR3: CASSEGGGPANTEAFF

length: 16
J: TRBJ1-1
size: .
V: TRBV4-2
D: .
DNA: TGTGCCAGCAGCCAAGATGCGGCAGGATTGATGGCTGAAGCTTTCTTT
CDR3: CASSQDAAGLMAEAFF

length: 16
J: TRBJ2-3
size: .
V: TRBV5-1
D: TRBD1
DNA: TGCGCCAGCAGCTCCTCAGGGACAGGGGCGTGGGATACGCAGTATTTT
CDR3: CASSSSGTGAWDTQYF

length: 15
J: TRBJ2-1
size: .
V: TRBV18
D: TRBD2
DNA: TGTGCCAGCTCACCACGGACTAGCTCCGACAATGAGCAGTTCTTC
CDR3: CASSPRTSSDNEQFF

length: 15
J: TRBJ1-1
size: once
V: TRBV11-2
D: .
DNA: TGTGCCAGCAGCCCGGGATTGGGGGGGAACGCTGAAGCTTTCTTT
CDR3: CASSPGLGGNAEAFF

length: 15
J: TRBJ1-2
size: .
V: TRBV19
D: TRBD1
DNA: TGTGCCAGTCTCGGGACAGGGGACCTTAACTATGGCTACACCTTC
CDR3: CASLGTGDLNYGYTF

length: 15
J: TRBJ2-3
size: .
V: TRBV5-1
D: .
DNA: TGCGCCAGCAGCTTGGTTAATAGGGTCACAGATACGCAGTATTTT
CDR3: CASSLVNRVTDTQYF

length: 11
J: TRBJ2-1
size: .
V: TRBV27
D: .
DNA: TGTGCCAGCAGCGTAGCGAATGAGCAGTTCTTC
CDR3: CASSVANEQFF